This record looks at one T cell receptor (beta chain) sequence and its context. Its antigen is as yet unknown. The repertoire was sequenced with immunoSEQ multiplex PCR; TCRdb's copy has only in-frame clones and lacks some. The sample lists over 65,000 clones, 70% to 90% occurring once. The data belong to a study of neoadjuvant anti-PD-1 for oral cavity cancer. As for the study in general: Non-progressing patients received a fourth nivolumab dose near day 43, then surgery on days 50-56.

Trimming at V came to 9 bases and at J to 7 bases, leaving 9 bases not matched to a gene. Germline assignment: CDR1 MNHEY and CDR2 SVGAGI. The CDR3 sequence is 13 residues long. Time point here: after neoadjuvant nivolumab, at surgical resection. These oral cavity squamous cell carcinomas were HPV-negative and locally advanced. No culture or expansion preceded analysis of these blood cells. Overall study findings and caveats: TCR analyses covered only a few patients per response group.

This chain links TRBV6-5 with TRBJ2-1; 7 bases map to TRBD2. The specimen was PBMCs, collected after nivolumab (anti-PD-1) treatment. This clonotype was obtained from a person between 35 and 79 years old with oral cavity squamous cell carcinoma. In nucleotides, the CDR3 is TGTGCCAGTGGGGAGGGCCTGAGAAATGAGCAGTTCTTC. This sequence encodes CASGEGLRNEQFF.